Below, 15 T cell receptor beta chains from the same sample are listed, as sequenced in a study of T-cell memory formation after mild COVID-19. TCRdb passed the 5' RACE reads through MiXCR, listing each CDR3 protein once. The table has approximately 390,000 distinct CDR3 sequences, about 16% seen once. The source material was PBMCs or a T cell subset sorted from them (not recorded which). The receptors were sampled from a man between 18 and 29 years old who had mild COVID-19 (a few samples of this study predate the infection). Cell type and time point are not known.

This clonotype turned up a few times. The rearrangement links TRBV5-6 to TRBJ1-5; D is unresolved. Per germline, CDR1 SGHDT and CDR2 YYEEEE. This CDR3 spans 14 amino acids. The germline V and J ends were trimmed by 3 bases and 7 bases, with 14 bases remaining between them. In DNA, the CDR3 is TGTGCCAGCAGCTCCGAGGAGTTGGGGCAGCCCCAGCATTTT. Protein product: CASSSEELGQPQHF.

The rearrangement uses TRBV7-3 and TRBJ1-2, with D possibly being TRBD1 (6 bases). Per the germline V gene, CDR1 is SGHTA and CDR2 is FQGTGA. V was clipped by 5 bases and J by 7 bases, with 14 bases between them. The CDR3 spans 13 residues. The CDR3 DNA is TGTGCCAGCAGCCCCCGGGACAAGAGTGGCTACACCTTC. Translated, it gives CASSPRDKSGYTF.

This clonotype was observed a handful of times. A much larger clonotype is one base distant, so this may be a read error. The chain uses TRBV7-2 and TRBJ2-5; no reliable D call. The V and J ends lost 5 bases and 5 bases respectively, with 6 bases between them. Per germline, CDR1 SGHTA and CDR2 FQGNSA. This CDR3 has 11 amino acids. In DNA, the CDR3 is TGTGCCAGCAGCGCCTGGGAGACCCAGTACTTC. This encodes CASSAWETQYF.

The chain combines TRBV7-6 with TRBJ1-1; 7 bases match TRBD1. Germline loops: CDR1 SGHVS, CDR2 FNYEAQ. V lost 5 bases and J lost 2; bases outside the gene matches: 5. The CDR3 covers 14 residues. The CDR3 protein is CASSNRDSNTEAFF. The CDR3 nucleotides read TGTGCCAGCAGCAACCGGGACAGTAACACTGAAGCTTTCTTT. Together with reference TRBV7-6 and TRBJ1-1, the CDR3 gives the full variable domain: GAGVSQSPRYKVTKRGQDVALRCDPISGHVSLYWYRQALGQGPEFLTYFNYEAQQDKSGLPNDRFSAERPEGSISTLTIQRTEQRDSAMYRCASSNRDSNTEAFFGQGTRLTVV.

The table lists this clonotype with many counts. The chain uses TRBV7-2 and TRBJ2-3; TRBD2 matches at 12 bases. The CDR3 has 14 residues. CDR1 and CDR2 from the germline V gene are SGHTA and FQGNSA. V lost 7 bases to trimming and J lost 5 bases; unmatched junction nucleotides: 4. The CDR3 protein is CASTLAGGLDTQYF. The CDR3 DNA sequence: TGTGCCAGCACCCTAGCGGGGGGGCTAGATACGCAGTATTTT.

This clonotype was counted only a few times. The chain employs TRBV4-1 and TRBJ1-5; a possible D gene is TRBD1 (6 bases). V was pared by 0 bases and J by 7 bases, with 19 bases between. Looked up from germline, CDR1 is MGHRA and CDR2 is YSYEKL. CDR3 size: 17 residues. Here the CDR3 reads CASSQDPGGQSYQPQHF. CDR3 DNA sequence: TGCGCCAGCAGCCAAGATCCCGGAGGACAGTCATACCAGCCCCAGCATTTT.

CDR3 DNA: TGCGCCAGCAGTGAGTCGGGACAGATCTACGAGCAGTACTTC. Protein sequence: CASSESGQIYEQYF. The chain couples TRBV10-1 to TRBJ2-7, with 7 bases aligning to TRBD1. Looked up from germline, CDR1 is WNHNN and CDR2 is SYGVQD (reference sequence). The length of the CDR3 is 14 residues. The V and J ends lost 0 bases and 3 bases, in that order; junction bases with no gene match: 2.

The J gene is TRBJ2-3, the V gene TRBV4-1; tentative D call: TRBD1 (6 bases). The CDR3 extends over 13 amino acids. Trimming took off 1 base at V and 5 bases at J, with 7 bases between the two ends. Per germline, CDR1 MGHRA and CDR2 YSYEKL. CDR3 coding DNA: TGCGCCAGCAGCCAAGCAGGGGAAGATACGCAGTATTTT. Its protein is CASSQAGEDTQYF.

The chain couples TRBV27 to TRBJ2-6; tentative D call: TRBD1 (5 bases). Germline assignment: CDR1 MNHEY and CDR2 SMNVEV (reference sequence). Trimming removed 7 bases from V and 0 bases from J, with 25 bases in between. There are 20 residues in the CDR3. The CDR3 spells CASKVRPGINENSGANVLTF. CDR3 in DNA: TGTGCCAGCAAGGTCCGGCCAGGGATCAATGAGAACTCTGGGGCCAACGTCCTGACTTTC.

This clonotype has more than one count but fewer than ten. The rearrangement links TRBV7-2 to TRBJ2-2; D call uncertain. Germline CDR1 SGHTA, CDR2 FQGNSA. This CDR3 region has 15 residues. Trimming took 4 bases from V and 2 from J, leaving 11 bases between them. CDR3: CASSSRLLNTGELFF. The CDR3 nucleotides are TGTGCCAGCAGCTCCAGGTTACTAAACACCGGGGAGCTGTTTTTT.

The chain employs TRBV20-1 and TRBJ2-5; 8 positions agree with TRBD2. The CDR3 is 13 residues long. Looked up from germline, CDR1 is DFQATT and CDR2 is SNEGSKA (reference sequence). V lost 5 bases, J lost 0 bases, and 2 bases stayed unmatched. CDR3 region: CSAQAGDQETQYF. The CDR3 DNA reads as TGCAGTGCTCAAGCGGGGGACCAAGAGACCCAGTACTTC.

This clonotype was detected a few times. The chain carries TRBV6-2 or TRBV6-3 and TRBJ2-2; 8 bases match TRBD2. This CDR3 is 16 amino acids long. The germline CDR1 and CDR2 sequences are MNHEY and SVGEGT. V lost 5 bases to trimming and J lost 0 bases; unmatched junction nucleotides: 5. The CDR3 DNA reads as TGTGCCAGCAGTCGACTAGCGCTAACGAACACCGGGGAGCTGTTTTTT. It yields the protein CASSRLALTNTGELFF.

This clonotype was detected a few times. The chain has TRBV20-1 and TRBJ1-2; maybe TRBD1 (5 bases). CDR3 length equals 13 residues. Trimming left V 0 bases short and J 8 bases short, with 13 bases between. Germline V gene data show CDR1 as DFQATT and CDR2 as SNEGSKA (reference sequence). This chain's CDR3 is CSARDLSREGYTF. DNA of the CDR3: TGCAGTGCTAGAGATCTTTCCAGGGAGGGCTACACCTTC.

This clonotype was seen ten or more times. The rearrangement uses TRBV4-3 and TRBJ1-4; no reliable D call. The ends were cut back, 0 bases at V and 8 bases at J, with 13 bases in the middle. Germline V gives CDR1 LGHNA, CDR2 YSLEER. The CDR3 is made up of 15 amino acids. The CDR3 region has the DNA TGCGCCAGCAGCCAAGAGGCGGAAGTCGGGGAAAAACTGTTTTTT. Translating gives CASSQEAEVGEKLFF.

This clonotype has just a few counts. CDR3 DNA sequence: TGTGCCAGCAGCCGAACAGGGACCCAGTACTTC. Encoded protein: CASSRTGTQYF. The chain is built from TRBV28 and TRBJ2-5; D is possibly TRBD1 (5 bases). CDR1 is MDHEN and CDR2 is SYDVKM in the germline V gene. Trimming stripped 6 bases from V and 7 bases from J, with 9 bases between. The CDR3 totals 11 residues.